This T cell receptor beta chain was documented in a study of identical twins. Study-wide results and limits: Without tracking the same donors, conclusions rested on cross-sectional statistical analysis. Excess twin sharing in beta out-of-frame sequences was weaker. Insertion counts were lower in abundant cord blood beta clonotypes, a trend that memory repertoires did not show.

Template switching created a universal primer site, and the cDNA included unique molecular identifiers. TCRdb recomputed calls from the 5' RACE reads with MiXCR, one row per CDR3 protein. The sample holds around 1.7 million distinct CDR3 sequences, less than 40% seen once. Concerning this clonotype: What it recognizes is unknown.

This CDR3 region has 15 residues. Germline assignment: CDR1 LGHNA and CDR2 YNFKEQ. V lost 5 bases to trimming and J lost 6 bases; unmatched junction nucleotides: 12. The source material was cord blood. This clonotype was sampled from a newborn girl in good health. The chain combines TRBV4-2 with TRBJ2-7; 8 nucleotides align to TRBD1. The CDR3 DNA reads as TGTGCCAGCAGCTCGACCCAGGGGGCGCGGCGCGAGCAGTACTTC. Residues: CASSSTQGARREQYF.